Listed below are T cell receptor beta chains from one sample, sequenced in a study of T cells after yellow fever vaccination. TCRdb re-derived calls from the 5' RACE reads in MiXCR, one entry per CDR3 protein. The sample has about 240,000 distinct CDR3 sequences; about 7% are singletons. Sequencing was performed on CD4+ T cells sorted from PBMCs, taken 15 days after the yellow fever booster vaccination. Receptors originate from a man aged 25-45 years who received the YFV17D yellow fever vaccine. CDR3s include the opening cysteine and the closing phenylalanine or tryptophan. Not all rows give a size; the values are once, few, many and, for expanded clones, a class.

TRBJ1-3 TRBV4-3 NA CASSQQRVSGNTIYF
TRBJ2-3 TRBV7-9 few CASSLDAEDTQYF
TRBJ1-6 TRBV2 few CASITMAGSPLHF
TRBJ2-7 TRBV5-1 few CASSWGAPGQIYEQYF
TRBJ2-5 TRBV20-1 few CSARRLAGETQYF
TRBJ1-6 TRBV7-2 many CASSSGNSPLHF
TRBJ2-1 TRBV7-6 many CASNYAGLAAYNEQFF
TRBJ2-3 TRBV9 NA CASSVAVSGSDTQYF
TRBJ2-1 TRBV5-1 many CASSSGSIGSYEQFF
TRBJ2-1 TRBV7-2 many CASSNVPGQGSNEQFF
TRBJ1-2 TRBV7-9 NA CASSLRSYGYTF
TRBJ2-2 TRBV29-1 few CSVEDLGTAPGLFF
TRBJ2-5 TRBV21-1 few CASTHPSWTSGRVYQETQYF
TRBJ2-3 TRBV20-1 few CSARPAQGTPDTQYF
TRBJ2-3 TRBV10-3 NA CGISSGLAGGSDTQYF
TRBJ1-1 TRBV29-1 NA CSVLTGYTEAFF